Following are 26 T cell receptor beta chains from one sample sequenced in a study of early T cells in non-severe SARS-CoV-2 infection. TCRdb re-called the 5' RACE reads with MiXCR, one entry per CDR3 protein. The data hold 30,000 or so distinct CDR3 sequences, with about 3.9% observed a single time. Material for sequencing was whole blood. Every receptor here comes from an adult who was a healthcare worker with PCR-confirmed SARS-CoV-2 infection or an uninfected control (not recorded which).

This clonotype was counted at least ten times. The V and J genes are TRBV7-8 and TRBJ2-7; D is perhaps TRBD1 or TRBD2 (5 bases each). CDR3 size: 14 residues. Trimming cost V 4 bases and J 3 bases, with 13 bases left between them. CDR1 is SGHVS and CDR2 is FQNEAQ in the germline V gene. CDR3 nucleotide sequence: TGTGCCAGCAGCTCGGGACCGCCCCACTACGAGCAGTACTTC. It codes for CASSSGPPHYEQYF.

In its sample, this clonotype was seen many times. The rearrangement links TRBV12-3 or TRBV12-4 to TRBJ1-1; the D is unclear. The V gene lost 1 base and the J gene lost 1 base, with 4 bases spanning the gap. The CDR3 consists of 13 residues. The CDR3 loop is CASSLVGNTEAFF. The DNA of the CDR3 is TGTGCCAGCAGTTTAGTTGGGAACACTGAAGCTTTCTTT.

Many counts were recorded for this clonotype. V gene TRBV12-3 or TRBV12-4 combines with J gene TRBJ2-3; D is perhaps TRBD1 (7 bases). The V gene lost 7 bases and the J gene lost 0 bases, with 14 bases spanning the gap. The CDR3 spans 15 residues. DNA of the CDR3: TGTGCCAGCACCCAACAGGGGAGGAGCACAGATACGCAGTATTTT. This gives the protein CASTQQGRSTDTQYF.

The CDR3 protein is CASSPTGAGPGEQYF. CDR3 coding DNA: TGCGCCAGCAGCCCAACCGGGGCGGGGCCGGGCGAGCAGTACTTC. This chain links TRBV5-1 with TRBJ2-7, with a possible D match to TRBD2 (6 bases). The CDR3 is 15 amino acids. Trimming cost V 4 bases and J 6 bases, with 20 bases left between them. The V gene's germline CDR1 is SGHRS and CDR2 YFSETQ.

This clonotype came up many times. The chain combines TRBV7-2 with TRBJ2-4; D is undetermined. CDR3 length: 16 amino acids. CDR1 is SGHTA, CDR2 FQGNSA, per germline. V lost 7 bases and J lost 0, with 16 bases in between. In nucleotides, the CDR3 is TGTGCCAGCACCTCAAACCCAAATCTAGCCAAAAACATTCAGTACTTC. Its translation is CASTSNPNLAKNIQYF.

This clonotype was detected ten times or more. The V and J genes are TRBV7-2 and TRBJ2-2, with 7 bases that match TRBD1. There are 16 residues in the CDR3. The germline V gene encodes CDR1 SGHTA and CDR2 FQGNSA. The junction had 6 bases not matched to a gene; V was cut back by 3 bases and J by 2 bases. CDR3 region: CASSLGQRPNTGELFF. The CDR3 DNA is TGTGCCAGCAGCTTGGGACAGCGGCCCAACACCGGGGAGCTGTTTTTT.

The chain joins TRBV7-2 to TRBJ1-3, with D hard to call. CDR3 length: 18 residues. The germline gives CDR1 SGHTA, CDR2 FQGNSA. Trimming left V 2 bases short and J 0 bases short, with 17 bases between. The CDR3 coding sequence is TGTGCCAGCAGCTTAACCGGGGTGAGAGGGAGCTCTGGAAACACCATATATTTT. The encoded protein is CASSLTGVRGSSGNTIYF.

This clonotype was seen at least ten times. CDR3 protein: CSARLAGVSYEQYF. The CDR3 DNA reads as TGCAGCGCCAGACTAGCGGGGGTCTCCTACGAGCAGTACTTC. The chain has TRBV29-1 and TRBJ2-7; 12 bases map to TRBD2. Per the germline V gene, CDR1 is SQVTM and CDR2 is ANQGSEA. The CDR3 length is 14 residues. V dropped 7 bases and J dropped 0; count of bases not matched to a gene: 4.

This clonotype was detected ten times or more. In this CDR3 the conserved last residue, phenylalanine or tryptophan, is missing, so a read error is likely. The DNA is left out, because the CDR3 cannot be placed on it with certainty; the CDR3 is given as TCRdb lists it. The V and J genes are TRBV6-6 and TRBJ2-4; the table gives TRBD2 as D, unverified against the DNA. CDR1 is MNHNY, CDR2 SVGAGI, per germline (reference sequence). The CDR3 is made up of 12 amino acids, end residues included. CDR3 sequence: CASSLGSAGLSV.

This clonotype was detected a few times. The chain recombines TRBV12-3 or TRBV12-4 with TRBJ1-1; 9 bases map to TRBD1. Germline trimming cut 6 bases from V and 4 bases from J; bases unmatched to any gene: 18. This CDR3 has 18 amino acids. Here the CDR3 DNA reads TGTGCCAGCAGCTCCTCCTCTTGGTCTGGGACAGGGATCACTGAAGCTTTCTTT. Residues: CASSSSSWSGTGITEAFF.

The V and J genes are TRBV7-7 and TRBJ2-2, with a possible D match to TRBD2 (5 bases). The germline V gene has CDR1 SSHAT and CDR2 FNYEAQ (reference sequence). V dropped 11 bases and J dropped 6 bases, with 13 bases sitting between them. This CDR3 is 12 amino acids long. The CDR3 here is CASGDSPGELFF. For the CDR3, the DNA is TGTGCCTCCGGGGATTCCCCCGGGGAGCTGTTTTTT. The whole variable domain, filled in from reference TRBV7-7 and TRBJ2-2, reads GAGVSQSPRYKVTKRGQDVTLRCDPISSHATLYWYQQALGQGPEFLTYFNYEAQPDKSGLPSDRFSAERPEGSISTLTIQRTEQRDSAMYRCASGDSPGELFFGEGSRLTVL.

This clonotype was seen repeatedly, ten times or more. The chain has TRBV10-3 and TRBJ2-1; 7 bases agree with TRBD1. The trim removed 5 bases at V and 5 bases at J, leaving 9 bases unmatched. The CDR3 covers 15 residues. Germline V gene data show CDR1 as ENHRY and CDR2 as SYGVKD. CDR3 region: CAISHGQAIDNEQFF. CDR3 bases: TGTGCCATCAGTCACGGACAGGCTATAGACAATGAGCAGTTCTTC.

This clonotype was counted at least ten times. V usage is TRBV7-3 and J usage is TRBJ2-3, with 10 bases matching TRBD2. CDR1 is SGHTA, CDR2 FQGTGA, per germline. The ends lost 4 bases at V and 5 bases at J; junction bases unmatched: 6. The CDR3 has 15 residues. This CDR3 reads CASSSSGGEIDTQYF. The CDR3 nucleotides read TGTGCCAGCAGCTCAAGCGGGGGGGAGATAGATACGCAGTATTTT.

This clonotype was counted at least ten times. The gene calls are TRBV6-2 or TRBV6-3 and TRBJ2-2; unclear D gene. V shed 4 bases and J shed 4 bases, with 4 bases lying between them. This CDR3 region has 12 residues. Germline V gene data show CDR1 as MNHEY and CDR2 as SVGEGT. This CDR3 reads CASSFFTGELFF. The DNA for the CDR3 is TGTGCCAGCAGTTTTTTCACCGGGGAGCTGTTTTTT.

This clonotype was recorded many times. The chain has TRBV27 and TRBJ2-1; TRBD2 is a possible D gene (6 bases). Germline V gives CDR1 MNHEY, CDR2 SMNVEV (reference sequence). The ends were cut back, 5 bases at V and 7 bases at J, with 21 bases in the middle. The CDR3 spans 16 residues. In DNA, the CDR3 is TGTGCCAGCAGTCCCCTTAGGAGGGTAAAGGAGAATGAGCAGTTCTTC. It yields the protein CASSPLRRVKENEQFF.

This clonotype was observed at least ten times. This chain's CDR3 is CASSPRQGEGSPLHF. The CDR3 DNA reads TGTGCCAGCAGCCCCCGACAGGGAGAAGGGTCACCCCTCCACTTT. The V call is TRBV6-6, the J call TRBJ1-6, with TRBD1 identical over 7 bases. This CDR3 is built from 15 residues. V lost 6 bases, J lost 10 bases, and 12 bases stayed unmatched. From germline, CDR1 is MNHNY and CDR2 SVGAGI (reference sequence).

DNA of the CDR3: TGTGCCTGGAGTGTAGGAGGGCTGAAGCAGTACTTC. Residues: CAWSVGGLKQYF. The chain couples TRBV30 to TRBJ2-7; a weak D match, TRBD2 (6 bases). CDR3 size: 12 residues. Germline loops: CDR1 GTSNPN, CDR2 SVGIG (reference sequence). Trimming took 0 bases from V and 8 from J, leaving 11 bases between them. The full variable domain, in which reference TRBV30 and TRBJ2-7 provide the parts outside the CDR3, is SQTIHQWPATLVQPVGSPLSLECTVEGTSNPNLYWYRQAAGRGLQLLFYSVGIGQISSEVPQNLSASRPQDRQFILSSKKLLLSDSGFYLCAWSVGGLKQYFGPGTRLTVT.

This clonotype showed up many times. This sequence joins TRBV3-1 and TRBJ2-2; D unclear. Trimming took off 4 bases at V and 4 bases at J, with 13 bases between the two ends. The CDR3 totals 15 residues. Looked up from germline, CDR1 is LGHDT and CDR2 is YNNKEL (reference sequence). The DNA of the CDR3 is TGTGCCAGCAGCCCCTGGGCAACAGCCACCGGGGAGCTGTTTTTT. Translating it yields CASSPWATATGELFF.

This clonotype was detected many times. V is TRBV9 and J is TRBJ1-4, with 8 bases that match TRBD1. Per germline, CDR1 SGDLS and CDR2 YYNGEE. Unmatched junction bases numbered 5, after V lost 4 bases and J lost 6 bases. This CDR3 has 14 amino acids. The CDR3 bases are TGTGCCAGCAGCCCGGGACAGGAGGATGAAAAACTGTTTTTT. This encodes CASSPGQEDEKLFF. The full variable domain, its missing parts supplied by reference TRBV9 and TRBJ1-4, is DSGVTQTPKHLITATGQRVTLRCSPRSGDLSVYWYQQSLDQGLQFLIQYYNGEERAKGNILERFSAQQFPDLHSELNLSSLELGDSALYFCASSPGQEDEKLFFGSGTQLSVL.

This clonotype was seen repeatedly, ten times or more. V usage is TRBV6-2 or TRBV6-3 and J usage is TRBJ2-2, with TRBD1 matching over 7 bases. This CDR3 is 14 amino acids long. V lost 8 bases, J lost 4 bases, and 7 bases stayed unmatched. The V gene's germline CDR1 is MNHEY and CDR2 SVGEGT. The CDR3 nucleotides are TGTGCCAGCCACCCCGCAGGGGGCACCGGGGAGCTGTTTTTT. Protein: CASHPAGGTGELFF.

This chain connects TRBV5-1 to TRBJ2-3, with 11 bases fitting TRBD2. The V gene's germline CDR1 is SGHRS and CDR2 YFSETQ. The CDR3 consists of 15 residues. The trim removed 5 bases at V and 6 bases at J, leaving 8 bases unmatched. The CDR3 DNA reads as TGCGCCAGCAGACTACCTAGCGGGAGGTTGGATACGCAGTATTTT. This sequence encodes CASRLPSGRLDTQYF.

This clonotype was observed a handful of times. This rearrangement joins TRBV6-2 or TRBV6-3 to TRBJ2-6; possibly TRBD2 for D (5 bases). Germline CDR1 reads MNHEY; CDR2 reads SVGEGT. The length of the CDR3 is 16 residues. Between the trimmed V and J ends, which lost 5 bases and 4 bases, there was a span of 15 bases. CDR3 in amino acids: CASSTTREDGANVLTF. CDR3 nucleotides: TGTGCCAGCAGTACGACGAGGGAAGACGGGGCCAACGTCCTGACTTTC.

This clonotype came up a few times. The chain carries TRBV25-1 and TRBJ1-3; the D gene is possibly TRBD1 (5 bases). The CDR3 has 15 amino acids. Between the trimmed V and J ends, which lost 4 bases and 7 bases, there was a span of 17 bases. Per germline, CDR1 MGHDK and CDR2 SYGVNS. The CDR3 coding sequence is TGTGCCAGCAGTGGGGACCGGACCATCGGGAACACCATATATTTT. Amino acid sequence: CASSGDRTIGNTIYF.

This clonotype is medium-sized within its sample. The chain links TRBV4-2 to TRBJ2-2; D gene uncertain. The V and J ends lost 0 bases and 4 bases respectively, with 12 bases between them. CDR1 and CDR2 (germline): LGHNA, YNFKEQ. The CDR3 sequence is 16 residues long. CDR3 in DNA: TGTGCCAGCAGCCAAGACTTGGGGTCAACCACCGGGGAGCTGTTTTTT. It is translated as CASSQDLGSTTGELFF.

This clonotype was seen at least ten times. The rearrangement joins TRBV10-1 to TRBJ2-2; 7 nucleotides agree with TRBD2. Germline CDR1 WNHNN, CDR2 SYGVQD (reference sequence). The CDR3 is made up of 14 amino acids. Trimming took 7 bases from V and 4 from J; bases not matched to a gene: 6. The CDR3 coding sequence is TGCGCCAGCAAGGCGGGAGCGGGCACCGGGGAGCTGTTTTTT. This translates into CASKAGAGTGELFF.

There are a few counts of this clonotype. The chain recombines TRBV20-1 with TRBJ1-1, with D possibly being TRBD1 (6 bases). Trimming left V 1 base short and J 3 bases short, with 9 bases between. This CDR3 has 13 residues. CDR1 is DFQATT and CDR2 is SNEGSKA in the germline V gene (reference sequence). CDR3 sequence: CSARVPGDTEAFF. DNA for the CDR3: TGCAGTGCTAGAGTCCCAGGGGACACTGAAGCTTTCTTT.